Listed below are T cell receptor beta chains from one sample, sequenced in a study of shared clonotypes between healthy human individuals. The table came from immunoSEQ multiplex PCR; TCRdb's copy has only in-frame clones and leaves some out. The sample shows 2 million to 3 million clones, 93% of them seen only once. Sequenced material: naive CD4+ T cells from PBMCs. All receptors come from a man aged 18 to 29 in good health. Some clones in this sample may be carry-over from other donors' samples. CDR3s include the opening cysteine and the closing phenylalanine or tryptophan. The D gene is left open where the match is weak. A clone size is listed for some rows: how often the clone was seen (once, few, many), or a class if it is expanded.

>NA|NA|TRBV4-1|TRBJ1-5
TGCGCCAGCAGCCAAGTACAGGATAGCAATCAGCCCCAGCATTTT
CASSQVQDSNQPQHF
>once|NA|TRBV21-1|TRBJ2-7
TGTGCCAGCAGCAAAGTATTCTTGTCCGGCAACGAGCAGTACTTC
CASSKVFLSGNEQYF
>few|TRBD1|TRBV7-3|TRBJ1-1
TGTGCCAGCAGCAAAACGGGACAGCAACATGAAGCTTTCTTT
CASSKTGQQHEAFF
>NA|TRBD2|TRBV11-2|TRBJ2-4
TGTGCCAGCAGCTCAACTAGCGGGAGGGATGACAAAAACATTCAGTACTTC
CASSSTSGRDDKNIQYF
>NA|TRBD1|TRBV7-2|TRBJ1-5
TGTGCCAGCAGCTTAGTACAGGGGGGTCAGCCCCAGCATTTT
CASSLVQGGQPQHF
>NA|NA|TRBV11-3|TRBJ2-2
TGTGCCAGCAGCTTAGTGGCTGGGACCGGGGAGCTGTTTTTT
CASSLVAGTGELFF
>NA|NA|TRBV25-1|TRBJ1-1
TGTGCCACCGTAGGTGATTGGGACACTGAAGCTTTCTTT
CATVGDWDTEAFF
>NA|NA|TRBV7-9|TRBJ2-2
TGTGCCAGCAGATCCCGGACGGGAGGGGAGCTGTTTTTT
CASRSRTGGELFF
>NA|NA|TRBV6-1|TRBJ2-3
TGTGCCAGCAGTGAAGAGGTCGGGGCTAGCACAGATACGCAGTATTTT
CASSEEVGASTDTQYF
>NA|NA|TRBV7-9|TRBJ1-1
TGTGCCAGCAGCTTAGCGGGGGTGGGAGCTTTCTTT
CASSLAGVGAFF
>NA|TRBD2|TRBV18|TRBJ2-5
TGTGCCAGCTCACCACCGGGACTAGCCAAACAAGAGACCCAGTACTTC
CASSPPGLAKQETQYF
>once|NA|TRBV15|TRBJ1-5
TGTGCCACCAGCAGAGATACAAGACAGCCCCAGCATTTT
CATSRDTRQPQHF
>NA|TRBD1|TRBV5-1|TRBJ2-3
TGCGCCAGCAGCTTCACCGGGACAGGAGGCACAGATACGCAGTATTTT
CASSFTGTGGTDTQYF
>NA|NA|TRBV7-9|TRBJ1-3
TGTGCCAGCAGCTTAGGTGCCGGGGCTGGAAACACCATATATTTT
CASSLGAGAGNTIYF
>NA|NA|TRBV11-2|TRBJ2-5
TGTGCCAGCAGCTTAAGCCCATTCAAGCAGTACTTC
CASSLSPFKQYF
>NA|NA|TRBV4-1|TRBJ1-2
TGCGCCAGCAGTTCGAACACCGTCTCTTTTAACTATGGCTACACCTTC
CASSSNTVSFNYGYTF
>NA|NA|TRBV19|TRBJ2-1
TGTGCCAGTAGTCCCCCGAGGCTCTCCTACAATGAGCAGTTCTTC
CASSPPRLSYNEQFF
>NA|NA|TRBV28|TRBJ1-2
TGTGCCAGCAGTTTGGGGGGAACTAACTATGGCTACACCTTC
CASSLGGTNYGYTF
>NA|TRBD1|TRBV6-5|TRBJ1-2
TGTGCCAGCAGAACCGGGACAGGGCATCGTTATGGCTACACCTTC
CASRTGTGHRYGYTF
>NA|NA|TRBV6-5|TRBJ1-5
TGTGCCAGCAGCCCGGGTCTCAATCAGCCCCAGCATTTT
CASSPGLNQPQHF
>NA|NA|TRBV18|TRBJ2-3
TGTGCCAGCTCACCACCGGGGGCAGGAGATACGCAGTATTTT
CASSPPGAGDTQYF
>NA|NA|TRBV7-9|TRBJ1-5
TGTGCCAGCAGCTCGCCCGGTCAGCCCCAGCATTTT
CASSSPGQPQHF
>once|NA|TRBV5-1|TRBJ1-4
TGCGCCAGCAGCTTGGGAGGGGTCAGTGAAAAACTGTTTTTT
CASSLGGVSEKLFF
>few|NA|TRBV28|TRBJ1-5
TGTGCCAGCAGTTTGGTTCCAGGAGGGGCCAATCAGCCCCAGCATTTT
CASSLVPGGANQPQHF
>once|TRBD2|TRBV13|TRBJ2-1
TGTGCCAGCAGCCCGCGACTAGCGACCTACAATGAGCAGTTCTTC
CASSPRLATYNEQFF
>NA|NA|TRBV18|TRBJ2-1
TGTGCCAGCTCACCGAGTCAGTACAATGAGCAGTTCTTC
CASSPSQYNEQFF
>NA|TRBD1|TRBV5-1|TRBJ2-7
TGCGCCAGCAGCCTTGCGGGACAGGGGGCCGACGAGCAGTACTTC
CASSLAGQGADEQYF
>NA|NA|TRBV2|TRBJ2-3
TGTGCCAGCAATGGGGGGGCGGCAGATACGCAGTATTTT
CASNGGAADTQYF
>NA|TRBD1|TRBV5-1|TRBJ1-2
TGCGCCAGCAGCTTGGCCGACAGGGCAGGGGATGGCTACACCTTC
CASSLADRAGDGYTF
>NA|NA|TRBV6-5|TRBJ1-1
TGTGCCAGCAGCCGACCGAGAACTGAAGCTTTCTTT
CASSRPRTEAFF
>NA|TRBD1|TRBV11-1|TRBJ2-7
TGTGCCAGCAGCCCAACCGGGACAGGGAACTACGAGCAGTACTTC
CASSPTGTGNYEQYF
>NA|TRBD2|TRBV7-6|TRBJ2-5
TGTGCCAGCAGCCCGGGGACTATCCAAGAGACCCAGTACTTC
CASSPGTIQETQYF
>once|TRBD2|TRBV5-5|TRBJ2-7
TGTGCCAGCAGCTTAAGCGGGGACTGGAGCTCCTACGAGCAGTACTTC
CASSLSGDWSSYEQYF
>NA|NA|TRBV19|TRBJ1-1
TGTGCCAGTAGTATGGTGGGGCTGAACACTGAAGCTTTCTTT
CASSMVGLNTEAFF
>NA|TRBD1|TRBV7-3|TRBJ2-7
TGTGCCAGCAGCCACGGACAGGGTCGGCACGAGCAGTACTTC
CASSHGQGRHEQYF
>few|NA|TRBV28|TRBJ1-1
TGTGCCAGCAGCCGGTTAGAGAACACTGAAGCTTTCTTT
CASSRLENTEAFF
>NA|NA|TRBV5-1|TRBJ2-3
TGCGCCAGCAGCTTGGGCGGGCTGCCAGATACGCAGTATTTT
CASSLGGLPDTQYF